This T cell receptor beta chain was found in a study of T cell responses to AZD1222 COVID-19 vaccine. Study in general: Second-dose schedules of about 4 or about 12 weeks were combined.

The study's findings and limits: No day 14 peak samples; only post-peak repertoires were characterized. Spike-specific TCR breadth rose after two AZD1222 doses, and depth rose as well. Clonal diversity may have been underestimated in mostly white British donors.

About this clone: Its target is not known.

Germline trimming cut 4 bases from V and 0 bases from J; bases unmatched to any gene: 4. This CDR3 is 16 amino acids long. Per the germline V gene, CDR1 is MNHEY and CDR2 is SVGAGI. Sequencing used immunoSEQ multiplex PCR; TCRdb keeps in-frame clones, though not all of them. The sample yields tens of thousands of clones, around 90% seen once. This clonotype originated in an adult in good health. Source: peripheral blood, taken on day 0 of AZD1222 vaccination. V is TRBV6-5 and J is TRBJ2-3, with TRBD2 matching 10 bases. CDR3: CASSFGAGGSTDTQYF. CDR3 bases: TGTGCCAGCAGTTTCGGAGCGGGAGGGAGCACAGATACGCAGTATTTT.